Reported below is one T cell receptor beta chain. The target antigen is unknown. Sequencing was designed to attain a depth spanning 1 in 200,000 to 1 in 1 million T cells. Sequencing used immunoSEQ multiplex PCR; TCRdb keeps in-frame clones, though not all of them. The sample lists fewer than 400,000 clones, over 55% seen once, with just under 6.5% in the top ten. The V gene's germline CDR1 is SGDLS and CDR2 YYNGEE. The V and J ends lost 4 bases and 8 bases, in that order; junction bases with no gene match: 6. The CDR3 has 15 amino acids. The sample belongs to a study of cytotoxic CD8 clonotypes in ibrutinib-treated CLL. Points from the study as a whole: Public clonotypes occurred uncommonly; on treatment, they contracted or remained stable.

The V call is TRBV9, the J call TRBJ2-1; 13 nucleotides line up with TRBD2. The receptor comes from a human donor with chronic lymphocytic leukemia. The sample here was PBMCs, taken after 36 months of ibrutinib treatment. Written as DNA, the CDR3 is TGTGCCAGCAGCTCCCCCGGGACTAGCGGGGATGAGCAGTTCTTC. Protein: CASSSPGTSGDEQFF.